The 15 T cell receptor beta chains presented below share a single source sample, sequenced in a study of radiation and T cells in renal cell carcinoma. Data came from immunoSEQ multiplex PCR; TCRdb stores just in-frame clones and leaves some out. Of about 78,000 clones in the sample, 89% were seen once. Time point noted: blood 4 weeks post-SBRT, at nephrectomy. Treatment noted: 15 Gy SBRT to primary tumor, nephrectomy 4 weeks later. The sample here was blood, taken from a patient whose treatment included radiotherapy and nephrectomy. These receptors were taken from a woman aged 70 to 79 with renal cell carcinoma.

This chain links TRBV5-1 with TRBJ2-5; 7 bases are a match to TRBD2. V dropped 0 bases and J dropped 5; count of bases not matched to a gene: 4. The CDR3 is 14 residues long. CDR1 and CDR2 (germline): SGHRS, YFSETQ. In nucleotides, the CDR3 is TGCGCCAGCAGCTTGGCCGGGACTAAGGAGACCCAGTACTTC. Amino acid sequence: CASSLAGTKETQYF.

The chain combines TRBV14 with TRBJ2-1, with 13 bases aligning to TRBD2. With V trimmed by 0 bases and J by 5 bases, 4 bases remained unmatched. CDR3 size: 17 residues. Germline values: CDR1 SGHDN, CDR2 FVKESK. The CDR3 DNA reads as TGTGCCAGCAGCCAAGATAGAACTAGCGGGGGGGACAATGAGCAGTTCTTC. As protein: CASSQDRTSGGDNEQFF.

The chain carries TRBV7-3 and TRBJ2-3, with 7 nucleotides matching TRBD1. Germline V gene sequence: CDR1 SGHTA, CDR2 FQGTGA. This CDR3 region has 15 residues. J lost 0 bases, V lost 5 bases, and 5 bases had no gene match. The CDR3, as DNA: TGTGCCAGCAGCCTTCGGACAGGCAGCACAGATACGCAGTATTTT. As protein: CASSLRTGSTDTQYF.

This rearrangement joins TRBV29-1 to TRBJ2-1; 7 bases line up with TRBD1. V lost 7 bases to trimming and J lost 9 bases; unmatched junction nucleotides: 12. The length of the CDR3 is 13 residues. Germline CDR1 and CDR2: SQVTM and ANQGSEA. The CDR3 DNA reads TGCAGCGCTCTAGCCGGGACAGTCAGTGAGCAGTTCTTC. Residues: CSALAGTVSEQFF.

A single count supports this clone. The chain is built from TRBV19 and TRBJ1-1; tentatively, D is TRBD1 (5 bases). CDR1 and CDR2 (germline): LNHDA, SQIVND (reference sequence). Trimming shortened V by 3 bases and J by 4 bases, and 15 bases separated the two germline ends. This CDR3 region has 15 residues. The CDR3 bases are TGTGCCAGTAGTATTCTTCAGGGCTGGGCCACTGAAGCTTTCTTT. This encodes CASSILQGWATEAFF.

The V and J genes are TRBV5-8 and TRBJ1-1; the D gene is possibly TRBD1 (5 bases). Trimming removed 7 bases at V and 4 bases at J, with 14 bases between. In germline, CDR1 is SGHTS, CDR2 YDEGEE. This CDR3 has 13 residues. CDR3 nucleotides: TGTGCCAGCTCGAGGGGACGGGGCACTGAAGCTTTCTTT. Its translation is CASSRGRGTEAFF.

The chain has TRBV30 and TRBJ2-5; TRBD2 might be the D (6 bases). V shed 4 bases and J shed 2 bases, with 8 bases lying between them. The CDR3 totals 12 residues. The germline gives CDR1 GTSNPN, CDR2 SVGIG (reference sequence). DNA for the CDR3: TGTGCCTGGACTGCGGGGCAAGAGACCCAGTACTTC. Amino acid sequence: CAWTAGQETQYF.

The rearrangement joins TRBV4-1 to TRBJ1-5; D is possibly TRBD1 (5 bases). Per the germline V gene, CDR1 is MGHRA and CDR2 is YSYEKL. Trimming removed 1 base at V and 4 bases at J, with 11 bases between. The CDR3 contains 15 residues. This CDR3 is CASSQGGGYNQPQHF. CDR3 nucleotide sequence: TGCGCCAGCAGCCAAGGCGGGGGTTATAATCAGCCCCAGCATTTT.

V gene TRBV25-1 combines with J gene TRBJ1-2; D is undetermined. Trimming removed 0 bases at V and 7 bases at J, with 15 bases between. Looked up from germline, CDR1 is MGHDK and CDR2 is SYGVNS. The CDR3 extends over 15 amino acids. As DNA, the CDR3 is TGTGCCAGCAGTGAATACGGTACGGGCCGCGGTGGCTACACCTTC. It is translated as CASSEYGTGRGGYTF.

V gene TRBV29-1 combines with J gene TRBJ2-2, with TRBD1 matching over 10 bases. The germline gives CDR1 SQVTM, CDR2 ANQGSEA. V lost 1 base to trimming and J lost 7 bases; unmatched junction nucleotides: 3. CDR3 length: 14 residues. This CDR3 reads CSVEVGQGVGELFF. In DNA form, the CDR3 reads TGCAGCGTTGAAGTCGGACAGGGGGTCGGGGAGCTGTTTTTT.

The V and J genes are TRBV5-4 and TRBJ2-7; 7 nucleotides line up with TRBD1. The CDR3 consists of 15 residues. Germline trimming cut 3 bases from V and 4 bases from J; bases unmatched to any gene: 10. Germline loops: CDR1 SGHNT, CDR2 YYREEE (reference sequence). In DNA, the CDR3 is TGTGCCAGCAGCTCGGAAGGGGGCCGGAGATACGAGCAGTACTTC. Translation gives CASSSEGGRRYEQYF. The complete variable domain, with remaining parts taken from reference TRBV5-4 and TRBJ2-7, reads ETGVTQSPTHLIKTRGQQVTLRCSSQSGHNTVSWYQQALGQGPQFIFQYYREEENGRGNFPPRFSGLQFPNYSSELNVNALELDDSALYLCASSSEGGRRYEQYFGPGTRLTVT.

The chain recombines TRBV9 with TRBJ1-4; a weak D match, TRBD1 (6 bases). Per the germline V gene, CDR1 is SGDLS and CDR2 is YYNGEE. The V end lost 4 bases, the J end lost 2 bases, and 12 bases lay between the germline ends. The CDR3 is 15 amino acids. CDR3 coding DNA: TGTGCCAGCAGCCCGAGGGACAATACTAATGAAAAACTGTTTTTT. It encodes CASSPRDNTNEKLFF.

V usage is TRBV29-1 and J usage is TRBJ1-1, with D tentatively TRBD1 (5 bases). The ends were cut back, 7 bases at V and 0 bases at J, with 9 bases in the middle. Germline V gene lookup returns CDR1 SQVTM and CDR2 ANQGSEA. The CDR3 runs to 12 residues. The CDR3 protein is CSGRQMNTEAFF. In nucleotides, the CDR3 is TGCAGCGGGCGACAGATGAACACTGAAGCTTTCTTT. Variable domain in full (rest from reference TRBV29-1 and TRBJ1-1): SAVISQKPSRDICQRGTSLTIQCQVDSQVTMMFWYRQQPGQSLTLIATANQGSEATYESGFVIDKFPISRPNLTFSTLTVSNMSPEDSSIYLCSGRQMNTEAFFGQGTRLTVV.

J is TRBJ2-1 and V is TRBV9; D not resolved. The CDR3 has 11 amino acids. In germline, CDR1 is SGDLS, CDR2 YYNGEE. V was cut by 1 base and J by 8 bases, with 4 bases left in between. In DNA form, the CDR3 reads TGTGCCAGCAGCGTAAGGGATGAGCAGTTCTTC. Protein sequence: CASSVRDEQFF.

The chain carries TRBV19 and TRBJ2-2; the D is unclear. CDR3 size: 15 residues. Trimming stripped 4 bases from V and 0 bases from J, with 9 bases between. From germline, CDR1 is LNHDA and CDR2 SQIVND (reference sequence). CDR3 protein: CASSSLGSNTGELFF. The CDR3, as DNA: TGTGCCAGTAGTAGTCTAGGCTCGAACACCGGGGAGCTGTTTTTT.